One T cell receptor beta chain is described in this entry. This sample is part of a study of blood T cell repertoires in COVID-19. The junction had 2 bases not matched to a gene; V was cut back by 1 base and J by 1 base. The CDR3 spans 15 residues. CDR1 LGHNT and CDR2 FRNRAP come from the germline V gene. Assay used: immunoSEQ multiplex PCR; TCRdb lists only in-frame clones, some missing. The data show hundreds of thousands of clones, just under 85% seen once. The sequence derives from an elderly woman with acute or convalescent COVID-19. The chain joins TRBV12-5 to TRBJ2-3, with 7 bases matching TRBD2. What was sequenced was peripheral blood. The CDR3, as DNA: TGTGCTAGTGGTTTGGGCGGGGGAGGCACAGATACGCAGTATTTT. Protein sequence: CASGLGGGGTDTQYF.